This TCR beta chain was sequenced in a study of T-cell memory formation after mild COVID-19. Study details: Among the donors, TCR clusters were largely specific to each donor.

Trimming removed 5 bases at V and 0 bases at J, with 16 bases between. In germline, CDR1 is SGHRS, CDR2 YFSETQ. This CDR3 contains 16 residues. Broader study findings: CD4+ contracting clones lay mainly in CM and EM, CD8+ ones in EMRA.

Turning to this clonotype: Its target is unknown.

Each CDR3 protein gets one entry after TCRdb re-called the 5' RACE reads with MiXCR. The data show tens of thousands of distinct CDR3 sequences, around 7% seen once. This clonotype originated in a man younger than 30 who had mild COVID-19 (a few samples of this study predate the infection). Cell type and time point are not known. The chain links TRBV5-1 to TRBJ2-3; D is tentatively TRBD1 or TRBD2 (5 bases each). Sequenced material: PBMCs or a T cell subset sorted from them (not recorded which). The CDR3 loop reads CASRVRGQSSTDTQYF. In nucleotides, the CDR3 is TGCGCCAGCAGGGTCCGGGGCCAGTCTAGCACAGATACGCAGTATTTT.